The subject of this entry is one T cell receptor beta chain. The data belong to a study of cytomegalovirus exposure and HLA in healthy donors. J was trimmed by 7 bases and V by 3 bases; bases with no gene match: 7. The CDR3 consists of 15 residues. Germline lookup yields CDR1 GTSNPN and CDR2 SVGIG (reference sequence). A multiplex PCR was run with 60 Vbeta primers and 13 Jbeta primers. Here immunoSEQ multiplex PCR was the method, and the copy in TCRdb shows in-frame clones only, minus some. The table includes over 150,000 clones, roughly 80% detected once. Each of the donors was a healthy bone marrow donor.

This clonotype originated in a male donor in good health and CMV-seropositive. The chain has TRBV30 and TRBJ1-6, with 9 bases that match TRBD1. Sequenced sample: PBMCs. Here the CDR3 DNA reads TGTGCCTGGAGAGGGACAGGGACAAGGAATTCACCCCTCCACTTT. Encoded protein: CAWRGTGTRNSPLHF.